The source of this T cell receptor beta chain is a study of cytotoxic CD8 clonotypes in ibrutinib-treated CLL. For this clone: One end of the junction is discordant with germline, which a read error may explain.

CDR1 and CDR2 from the germline V gene are SGHTS and YDEGEE. The CDR3 runs 16 residues. The method was immunoSEQ multiplex PCR; TCRdb's version includes in-frame clones alone and lacks a portion of them. Of about 120,000 clones in the sample, approximately 85% were seen once. This material consisted of PBMCs, taken after 24 months of ibrutinib treatment. The origin of this receptor is a human donor with chronic lymphocytic leukemia. The chain links TRBV5-8 to TRBJ2-1; 12 nucleotides agree with TRBD2. The CDR3 reads CASSQGLAGGANEQFF. CDR3 in DNA: TGCGCCAGCAGCCAAGGTCTAGCGGGAGGGGCGAATGAGCAGTTCTTC. The full variable domain, completed using reference TRBV5-8 and TRBJ2-1, is EAGVTQSPTHLIKTRGQQATLRCSPISGHTSVYWYQQALGLGLQFLLWYDEGEERNRGNFPPRFSGRQFPNYSSELNVNALELEDSALYLCASSQGLAGGANEQFFGPGTRLTVL.